The 10 T cell receptor beta chains presented below share a single source sample, sequenced in a study of shared clonotypes between healthy human individuals (dated by TCRdb to the early 2020s). Libraries were prepared through the immunoSEQ multiplex PCR assay. TCRdb mirrors the immuneACCESS table, restricted to in-frame sequences. Some clones are absent from its copies; in checked studies, under half trace to an unresolved V gene, and the reason for the others is unknown. The table for this sample lists about 2.4 million clones; about 92% of them were counted only once. The ten top clones hold over 0.12% of the sample. Sequenced: naive CD4+ T cells sorted from blood. In light of the paper, this sample's cell subset or site label describes: CD45RA+ positively selected. The receptors shown here come from a man between 18 and 29 years old in good health.

The CDR3 sequence is CAWKQTPNSGANVLTF. CDR3 DNA sequence: TGTGCCTGGAAACAAACCCCCAACTCTGGGGCCAACGTCCTGACTTTC. V gene TRBV30 combines with J gene TRBJ2-6; no definite D call. V lost 4 bases and J 0 bases, leaving 13 bases between the germline ends. This CDR3 contains 16 residues. CDR1 GTSNPN and CDR2 SVGIG come from the germline V gene (reference sequence). Filled out from reference TRBV30 and TRBJ2-6, the complete variable domain reads SQTIHQWPATLVQPVGSPLSLECTVEGTSNPNLYWYRQAAGRGLQLLFYSVGIGQISSEVPQNLSASRPQDRQFILSSKKLLLSDSGFYLCAWKQTPNSGANVLTFGAGSRLTVL.

In its sample, this clone was seen once. This rearrangement joins TRBV5-5 to TRBJ2-7, with D hard to call. There are 13 residues in the CDR3. V was pared by 0 bases and J by 6 bases, with 10 bases between. Germline V gene data show CDR1 as SGHKS and CDR2 as YYEKEE (reference sequence). CDR3 sequence: CASSLAMLGEQYF. In DNA form, the CDR3 reads TGTGCCAGCAGCTTGGCGATGTTAGGCGAGCAGTACTTC.

Regarding this clone: Other nucleotide sequences from this sample produce the same CDR3. V gene TRBV9 combines with J gene TRBJ1-2, with 8 bases lining up with TRBD1. The CDR3 is made up of 12 amino acids. The germline V gene has CDR1 SGDLS and CDR2 YYNGEE. The junction had 2 bases not matched to a gene; V was cut back by 2 bases and J by 8 bases. The CDR3 sequence is CASSVDREGYTF. As DNA, the CDR3 is TGTGCCAGCAGCGTGGACAGGGAAGGCTACACCTTC.

This sequence joins TRBV7-8 and TRBJ2-2, with 8 bases fitting TRBD2. The CDR3 has 16 residues. Trimming at V came to 5 bases and at J to 6 bases, leaving 11 bases not matched to a gene. Germline V gives CDR1 SGHVS, CDR2 FQNEAQ. The CDR3: CASSPGVAGKAGELFF. CDR3 nucleotides: TGTGCCAGCAGCCCTGGGGTAGCGGGAAAAGCCGGGGAGCTGTTTTTT.

As concerns this clone: Different DNA sequences within this sample yield the same CDR3. V gene TRBV2 combines with J gene TRBJ2-5, with TRBD1 matching 10 bases. The length of the CDR3 is 14 residues. V shed 4 bases and J 4 bases; nucleotides not matched to a gene: 3. Germline V gives CDR1 SNHLY, CDR2 FYNNEI. CDR3 nucleotide sequence: TGTGCCAGCAGTGGACAGGGGGCGGGAGAGACCCAGTACTTC. Protein sequence: CASSGQGAGETQYF.

The chain is built from TRBV11-2 and TRBJ2-5; D unresolved. Germline V lookup: CDR1 SGHAT, CDR2 FQNNGV. The CDR3 loop spans 16 amino acids. The V end lost 1 base, the J end lost 1 base, and 13 bases lay between the germline ends. The CDR3, as DNA: TGTGCCAGCAGCTTAGGTTTGGCAGGCCTCCAAGAGACCCAGTACTTC. The encoded protein is CASSLGLAGLQETQYF.

A word on this clone: This specimen includes other DNA sequences encoding the same CDR3. The V gene is TRBV6-5, the J gene TRBJ1-1, with TRBD1 matching over 7 bases. V lost 6 bases to trimming and J lost 5 bases; unmatched junction nucleotides: 12. Germline CDR1 and CDR2: MNHEY and SVGAGI. The CDR3 loop spans 15 amino acids. CDR3: CASSDTGTANTEAFF. The CDR3 bases are TGTGCCAGCAGCGACACCGGGACAGCGAATACTGAAGCTTTCTTT.

This clone has more than one count but fewer than ten. V usage is TRBV5-1 and J usage is TRBJ1-1, with a possible D match to TRBD1 (5 bases). CDR1 and CDR2 (germline): SGHRS, YFSETQ. The V gene lost 7 bases and the J gene lost 10 bases, with 14 bases spanning the gap. The CDR3 loop spans 11 amino acids. CDR3 DNA: TGCGCCAGCGCCAACCAGGGATTAGCTTTCTTT. The encoded protein is CASANQGLAFF.

This sequence joins TRBV28 and TRBJ2-7, with D unresolved. V shed 1 base and J shed 3 bases, with 13 bases lying between them. The germline gives CDR1 MDHEN, CDR2 SYDVKM. CDR3 length equals 15 residues. The CDR3, as DNA: TGTGCCAGCAGTTTATTGGCCCTTGGGTTCTACGAGCAGTACTTC. This translates into CASSLLALGFYEQYF.

This clone was seen just once. Other nucleotide sequences from this sample produce the same CDR3. The chain couples TRBV18 to TRBJ1-1, with 8 positions matching TRBD1. Germline lookup yields CDR1 KGHSH and CDR2 LQKENI. This CDR3 spans 15 amino acids. V lost 3 bases, J lost 1 base, and 4 bases stayed unmatched. The CDR3 spells CASSPLGQGNTEAFF. CDR3 nucleotides: TGTGCCAGCTCACCCCTAGGACAGGGGAACACTGAAGCTTTCTTT.